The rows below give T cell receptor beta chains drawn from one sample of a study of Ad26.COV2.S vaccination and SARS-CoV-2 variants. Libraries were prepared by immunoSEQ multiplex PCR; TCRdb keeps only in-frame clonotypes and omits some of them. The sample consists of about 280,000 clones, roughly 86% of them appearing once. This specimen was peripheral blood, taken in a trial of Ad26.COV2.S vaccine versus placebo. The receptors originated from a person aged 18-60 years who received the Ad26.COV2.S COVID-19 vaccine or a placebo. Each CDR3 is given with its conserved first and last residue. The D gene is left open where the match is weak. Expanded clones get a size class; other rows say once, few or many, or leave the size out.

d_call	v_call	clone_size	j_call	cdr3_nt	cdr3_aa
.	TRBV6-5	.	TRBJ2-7	TGTGCCAGCCAACGGGGCAGCACCTACGAGCAGTACTTC	CASQRGSTYEQYF
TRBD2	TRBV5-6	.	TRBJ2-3	TGTGCCAGCAGCCCCTTACCGGGAGGGTGGACAGATACGCAGTATTTT	CASSPLPGGWTDTQYF
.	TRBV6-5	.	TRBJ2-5	TGTGCCAGCAGTTATTTATCTTCAGGGGACCGGACCCAGTACTTC	CASSYLSSGDRTQYF
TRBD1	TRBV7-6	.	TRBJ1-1	TGTGCCAGCAGCTCCGCCCGACAGGGTGGAAGCACTGAAGCTTTCTTT	CASSSARQGGSTEAFF
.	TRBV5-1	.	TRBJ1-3	TGCGCCAGCAGCCAGGGACGGAACTCTGGAAACACCATATATTTT	CASSQGRNSGNTIYF
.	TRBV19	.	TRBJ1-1	TGTGCCAGTAGTGGGGGGAGTGGGACTGAAGCTTTCTTT	CASSGGSGTEAFF
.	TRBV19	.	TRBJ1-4	TGTGCCAGTAGTCCCCCAGGGGCCCGTGCAACTAATGAAAAACTGTTTTTT	CASSPPGARATNEKLFF
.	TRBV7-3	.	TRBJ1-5	TGTGCCAGCAGCTCGAGGGGAGGACAGCCCCAGCATTTT	CASSSRGGQPQHF
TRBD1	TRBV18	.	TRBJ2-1	TGTGCCAGCTCACCAGCCTCCGGGACAGGGGGCGATGAGCAGTTCTTC	CASSPASGTGGDEQFF
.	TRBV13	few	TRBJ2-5	TGTGCCAGCAGCTTAAAGGGCGGAGCCCAAGAGACCCAGTACTTC	CASSLKGGAQETQYF
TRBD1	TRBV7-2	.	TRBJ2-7	TGTGCCAGCAGCTTAGAAAGGGGACAGGTATACGAGCAGTACTTC	CASSLERGQVYEQYF
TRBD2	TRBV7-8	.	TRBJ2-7	TGTGCCAGCAGCCCTAGGGCCGGGACTAGCGGGATCGAGCAGTACTTC	CASSPRAGTSGIEQYF
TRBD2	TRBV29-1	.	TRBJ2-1	TGCAGCGGTAGCGGGGGGGCTTCGGAGCAGTTCTTC	CSGSGGASEQFF